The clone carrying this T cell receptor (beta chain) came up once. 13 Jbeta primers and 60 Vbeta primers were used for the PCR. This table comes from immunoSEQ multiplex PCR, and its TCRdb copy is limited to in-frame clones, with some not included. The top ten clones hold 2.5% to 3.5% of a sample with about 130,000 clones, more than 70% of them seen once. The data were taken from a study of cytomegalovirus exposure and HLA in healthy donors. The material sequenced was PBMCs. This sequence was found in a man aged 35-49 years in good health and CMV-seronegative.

CDR3 sequence: CASSLAVAEDEQYF. CDR3 bases: TGCGCCAGCAGCCTAGCGGTCGCCGAGGACGAGCAGTACTTC. This chain links TRBV5-1 with TRBJ2-7, with TRBD2 identical over 7 bases. The CDR3 contains 14 residues. Unmatched junction bases numbered 9, after V lost 4 bases and J lost 5 bases. CDR1 and CDR2 from the germline V gene are SGHRS and YFSETQ.